This T cell receptor (beta chain) emerged from a study of T cell responses to AZD1222 COVID-19 vaccine. On this clone itself: Its antigen is not identified.

The repertoire was sequenced with immunoSEQ multiplex PCR; TCRdb's copy has only in-frame clones and lacks some. The sample yields approximately 70,000 clones, over 70% seen once. V lost 0 bases to trimming and J lost 4 bases, with 7 bases between them. This CDR3 is 14 amino acids long. Germline V lookup: CDR1 SGDLS, CDR2 YYNGEE. Whole-study results and caveats: Mapped onto spike, vaccine-associated CD4 TCRs spanned it and were dominant at 160-218 and 743-854. The study identified only a handful of AZD1222 recipients as seropositive at baseline.

This clonotype was sampled from an adult who received the AZD1222 COVID-19 vaccine. The sample in question was peripheral blood, obtained 28 days after the second AZD1222 dose. The chain joins TRBV9 to TRBJ2-2, with no clear D. The chain's CDR3 is CASSVVSSTGELFF. As DNA, the CDR3 is TGTGCCAGCAGCGTAGTTAGCTCCACCGGGGAGCTGTTTTTT.